The entry that follows covers one TCR beta chain sequence. Measured with immunoSEQ multiplex PCR; TCRdb has only the in-frame clones, and not every one. Found here are 80,000 or so clones, around 88% of them singletons; the top ten hold roughly 19%. This sample stems from a study of blood T cell repertoires in COVID-19. About the research overall: The United States, Italy and Spain were the sources of the acute and convalescent COVID-19 samples.

Trimming removed 4 bases at V and 1 base at J, with 9 bases between. The CDR3 contains 14 residues. Germline V gives CDR1 KGHSH, CDR2 LQKENI. The chain employs TRBV18 and TRBJ2-3; D not resolved. Material for sequencing was peripheral blood. This TCR was sampled from a human donor in a cohort sampled during active COVID-19. The CDR3 sequence is CASSRAQGTDTQYF. CDR3 nucleotide sequence: TGTGCCAGCTCACGGGCCCAGGGCACAGATACGCAGTATTTT.